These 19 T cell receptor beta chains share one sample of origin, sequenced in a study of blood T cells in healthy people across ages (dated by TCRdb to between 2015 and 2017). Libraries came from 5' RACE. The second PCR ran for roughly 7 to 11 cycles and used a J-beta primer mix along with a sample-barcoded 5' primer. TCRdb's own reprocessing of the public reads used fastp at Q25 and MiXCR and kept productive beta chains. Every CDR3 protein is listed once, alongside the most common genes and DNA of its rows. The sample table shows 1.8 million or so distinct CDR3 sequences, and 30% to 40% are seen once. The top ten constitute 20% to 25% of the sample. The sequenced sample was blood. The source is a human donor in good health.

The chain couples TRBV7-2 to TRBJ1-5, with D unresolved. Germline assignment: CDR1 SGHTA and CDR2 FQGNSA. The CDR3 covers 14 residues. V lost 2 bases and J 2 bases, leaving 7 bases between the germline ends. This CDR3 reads CASSLFGGNQPQHF. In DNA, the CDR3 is TGTGCCAGCAGCTTATTCGGAGGCAATCAGCCCCAGCATTTT.

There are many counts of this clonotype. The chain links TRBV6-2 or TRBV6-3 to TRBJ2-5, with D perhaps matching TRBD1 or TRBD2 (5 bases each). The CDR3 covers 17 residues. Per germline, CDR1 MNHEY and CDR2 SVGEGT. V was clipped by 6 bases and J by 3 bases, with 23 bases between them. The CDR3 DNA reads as TGTGCCAGCAGCCCGCACATCTCCGGGACGTCCGAAGAGACCCAGTACTTC. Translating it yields CASSPHISGTSEETQYF.

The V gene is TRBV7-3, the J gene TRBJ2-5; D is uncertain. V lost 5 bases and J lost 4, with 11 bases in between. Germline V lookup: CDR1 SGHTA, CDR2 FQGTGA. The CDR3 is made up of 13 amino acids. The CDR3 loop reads CASSRSNSETQYF. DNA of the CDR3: TGTGCCAGCAGCAGGTCAAACTCAGAGACCCAGTACTTC. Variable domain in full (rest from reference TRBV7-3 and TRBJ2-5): GAGVSQTPSNKVTEKGKYVELRCDPISGHTALYWYRQSLGQGPEFLIYFQGTGAADDSGLPNDRFFAVRPEGSVSTLKIQRTERGDSAVYLCASSRSNSETQYFGPGTRLLVL.

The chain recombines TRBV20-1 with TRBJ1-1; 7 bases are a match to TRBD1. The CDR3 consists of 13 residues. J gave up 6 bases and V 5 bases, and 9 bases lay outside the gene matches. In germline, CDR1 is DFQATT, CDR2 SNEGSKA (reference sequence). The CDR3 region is CSAPPTGTAEAFF. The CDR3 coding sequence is TGCAGTGCTCCGCCGACAGGGACAGCTGAAGCTTTCTTT.

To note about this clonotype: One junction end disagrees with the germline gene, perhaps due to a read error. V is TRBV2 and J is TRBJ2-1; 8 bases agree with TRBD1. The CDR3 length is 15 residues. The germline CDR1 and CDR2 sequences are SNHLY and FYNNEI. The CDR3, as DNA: TGTGCCAGCAGAGAAGACAGGGGAGAGTACAATGAGCAGTTCTTC. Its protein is CASREDRGEYNEQFF.

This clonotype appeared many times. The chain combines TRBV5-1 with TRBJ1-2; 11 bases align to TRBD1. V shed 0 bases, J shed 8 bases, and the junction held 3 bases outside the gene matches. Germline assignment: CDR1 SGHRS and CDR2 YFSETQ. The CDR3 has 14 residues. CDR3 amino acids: CASSLGTGGAGYTF. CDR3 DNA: TGCGCCAGCAGCTTGGGGACAGGGGGCGCCGGCTACACCTTC.

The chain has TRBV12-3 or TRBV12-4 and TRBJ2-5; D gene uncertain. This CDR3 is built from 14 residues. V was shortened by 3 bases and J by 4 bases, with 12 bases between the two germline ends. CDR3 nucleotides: TGTGCCAGCAGTTTGACCCTAACCTTAGAGACCCAGTACTTC. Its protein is CASSLTLTLETQYF.

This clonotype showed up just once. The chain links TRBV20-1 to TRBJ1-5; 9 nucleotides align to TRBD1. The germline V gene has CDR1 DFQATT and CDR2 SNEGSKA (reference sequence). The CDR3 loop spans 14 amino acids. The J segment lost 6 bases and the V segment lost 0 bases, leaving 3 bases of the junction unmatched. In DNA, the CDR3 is TGCAGTGCTAGAGATGACAGGGGGGCTCAGCCCCAGCATTTT. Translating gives CSARDDRGAQPQHF.

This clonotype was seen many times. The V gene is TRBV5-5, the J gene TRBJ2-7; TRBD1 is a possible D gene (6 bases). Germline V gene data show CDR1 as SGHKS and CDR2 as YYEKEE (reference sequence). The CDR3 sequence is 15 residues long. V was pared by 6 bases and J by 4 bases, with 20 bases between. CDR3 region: CASKRQLDRNYEQYF. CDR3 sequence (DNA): TGTGCCAGCAAACGTCAGTTGGACAGAAATTACGAGCAGTACTTC.

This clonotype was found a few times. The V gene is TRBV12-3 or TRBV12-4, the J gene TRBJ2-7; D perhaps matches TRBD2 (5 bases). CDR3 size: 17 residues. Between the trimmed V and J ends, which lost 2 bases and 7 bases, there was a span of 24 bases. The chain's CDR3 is CASSLMGTVRDLREQYF. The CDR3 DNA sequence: TGTGCCAGCAGTTTAATGGGTACAGTACGGGATTTGCGGGAGCAGTACTTC.

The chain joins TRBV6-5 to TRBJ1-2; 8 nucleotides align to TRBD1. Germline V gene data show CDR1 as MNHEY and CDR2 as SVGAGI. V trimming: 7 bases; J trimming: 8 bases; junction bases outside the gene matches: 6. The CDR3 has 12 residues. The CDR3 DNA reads TGTGCCAGCAAGACAGGGGTTGAAGGCTACACCTTC. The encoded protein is CASKTGVEGYTF.

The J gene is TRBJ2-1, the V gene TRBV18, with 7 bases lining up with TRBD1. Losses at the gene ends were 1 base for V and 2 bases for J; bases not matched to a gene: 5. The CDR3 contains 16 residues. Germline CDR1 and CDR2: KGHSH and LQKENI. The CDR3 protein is CASSPRDRATYNEQFF. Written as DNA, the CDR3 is TGTGCCAGCTCACCACGAGACAGGGCAACCTACAATGAGCAGTTCTTC. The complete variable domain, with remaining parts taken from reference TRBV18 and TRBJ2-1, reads NAGVMQNPRHLVRRRGQEARLRCSPMKGHSHVYWYRQLPEEGLKFMVYLQKENIIDESGMPKERFSAEFPKEGPSILRIQQVVRGDSAAYFCASSPRDRATYNEQFFGPGTRLTVL.

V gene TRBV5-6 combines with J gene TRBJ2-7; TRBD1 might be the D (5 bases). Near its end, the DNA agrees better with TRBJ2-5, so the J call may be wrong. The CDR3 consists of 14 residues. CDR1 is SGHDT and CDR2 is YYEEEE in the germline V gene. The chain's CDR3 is CASSLAGFEETQYF. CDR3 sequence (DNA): TGTGCCAGCAGCTTGGCAGGGTTTGAGGAGACCCAGTACTTC.

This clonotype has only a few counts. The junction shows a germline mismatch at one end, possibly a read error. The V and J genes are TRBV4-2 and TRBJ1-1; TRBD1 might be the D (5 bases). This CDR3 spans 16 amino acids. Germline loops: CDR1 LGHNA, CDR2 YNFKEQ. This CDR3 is CASSQNNQVGGTEAFF. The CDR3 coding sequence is TGTGCCAGTAGCCAAAATAATCAAGTTGGGGGCACTGAAGCTTTCTTT.

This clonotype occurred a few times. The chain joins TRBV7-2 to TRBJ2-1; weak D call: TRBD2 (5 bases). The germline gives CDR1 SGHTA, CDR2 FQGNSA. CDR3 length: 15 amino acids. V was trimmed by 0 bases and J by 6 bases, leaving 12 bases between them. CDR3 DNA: TGTGCCAGCAGCTTAGCGGGGTTAGCGAGCAATGAGCAGTTCTTC. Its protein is CASSLAGLASNEQFF.

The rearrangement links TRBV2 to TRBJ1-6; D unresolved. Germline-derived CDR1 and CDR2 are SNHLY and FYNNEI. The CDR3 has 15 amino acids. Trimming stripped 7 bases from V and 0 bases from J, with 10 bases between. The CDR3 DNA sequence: TGTGCCAGCAAGGAAAGAGGCTCCTATAATTCACCCCTCCACTTT. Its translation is CASKERGSYNSPLHF. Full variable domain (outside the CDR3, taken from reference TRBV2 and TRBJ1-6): EPEVTQTPSHQVTQMGQEVILRCVPISNHLYFYWYRQILGQKVEFLVSFYNNEISEKSEIFDDQFSVERPDGSNFTLKIRSTKLEDSAMYFCASKERGSYNSPLHFGNGTRLTVT.

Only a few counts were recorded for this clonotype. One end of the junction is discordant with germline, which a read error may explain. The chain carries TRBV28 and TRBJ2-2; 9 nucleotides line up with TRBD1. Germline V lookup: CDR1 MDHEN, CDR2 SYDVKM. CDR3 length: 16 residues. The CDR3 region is CASSSSGQGIVGERFF. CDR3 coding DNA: TGTGCCAGCAGTTCCAGCGGACAGGGGATCGTCGGGGAGCGGTTTTTT. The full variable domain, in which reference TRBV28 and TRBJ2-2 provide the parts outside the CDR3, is DVKVTQSSRYLVKRTGEKVFLECVQDMDHENMFWYRQDPGLGLRLIYFSYDVKMKEKGDIPEGYSVSREKKERFSLILESASTNQTSMYLCASSSSGQGIVGERFFGEGSRLTVL.

This CDR3 reads CASSQEYTGLSIYGYTF. The CDR3 DNA reads TGCGCCAGCAGCCAAGAATATACAGGGCTGAGTATTTATGGCTACACCTTC. The gene calls are TRBV4-3 and TRBJ1-2; perhaps TRBD1 as D (6 bases). The V end lost 0 bases, the J end lost 5 bases, and 19 bases lay between the germline ends. The CDR3 runs 17 residues. Germline lookup yields CDR1 LGHNA and CDR2 YSLEER.

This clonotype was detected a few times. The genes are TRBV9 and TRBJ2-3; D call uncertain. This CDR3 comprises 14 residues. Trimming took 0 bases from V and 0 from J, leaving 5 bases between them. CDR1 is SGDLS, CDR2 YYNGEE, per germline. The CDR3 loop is CASSVGTSTDTQYF. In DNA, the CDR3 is TGTGCCAGCAGCGTAGGTACTAGCACAGATACGCAGTATTTT.